The present T cell receptor (beta chain) was sequenced within a study of cytomegalovirus exposure and HLA in healthy donors. Study-wide results and limits: Association of a missense DCLRE1C variant with TCR beta V- and J-gene trimming was reported in a later analysis. Presence/absence analyses took donor sequencing depth as roughly uniform. Within the data, a cluster of highly shared sequence variants was likely a sequencing artifact.

This clone was seen more than once but under ten times. Its antigen is as yet unknown. A multiplex PCR was run with 60 Vbeta primers and 13 Jbeta primers. Profiled with immunoSEQ multiplex PCR; TCRdb holds only in-frame clones, not every one. In the table there are some 160,000 clones, approximately 80% of which are singletons. With V trimmed by 5 bases and J by 12 bases, 13 bases remained unmatched. The CDR3 totals 15 residues. From germline, CDR1 is SGHTS and CDR2 YDEGEE. Material for sequencing was PBMCs. The receptor comes from a woman in her 40s in good health and CMV-seropositive. J is TRBJ2-1 and V is TRBV5-8; 11 bases agree with TRBD2. The CDR3, as DNA: TGTGCCAGCAGTCCCGGGACTAGCGGAGTTCAAGTGCAGTTCTTC. Its translation: CASSPGTSGVQVQFF. Variable domain in full (rest from reference TRBV5-8 and TRBJ2-1): EAGVTQSPTHLIKTRGQQATLRCSPISGHTSVYWYQQALGLGLQFLLWYDEGEERNRGNFPPRFSGRQFPNYSSELNVNALELEDSALYLCASSPGTSGVQVQFFGPGTRLTVL.